These 14 T cell receptor beta chains were sequenced from one sample in a study of naive and memory T cell subsets. Two oligonucleotides, mixed equimolar, formed the beta constant-region primer covering TRBC1 and TRBC2. TCRdb ran MiXCR on the UMI-ligation and nested PCR reads and lists one entry per CDR3 protein. Altogether 130,000 to 150,000 distinct CDR3 sequences are present, about a sixth being singletons, with the ten largest covering just over 0.14%. The material sequenced was naive CD4+ T cells from blood. All receptors come from a human donor in good health.

V gene TRBV20-1 combines with J gene TRBJ2-7, with a possible D match to TRBD2 (6 bases). The CDR3 length is 14 residues. Trimming left V 3 bases short and J 2 bases short, with 14 bases between. The germline CDR1 and CDR2 sequences are DFQATT and SNEGSKA (reference sequence). The CDR3 DNA is TGCAGTGCTAGGTTAGAAGGCGGGACCTACGAGCAGTACTTC. It translates to CSARLEGGTYEQYF.

V is TRBV7-9 and J is TRBJ2-2, with 7 bases matching TRBD1. This CDR3 is 16 amino acids long. CDR1 is SEHNR, CDR2 FQNEAQ, per germline (reference sequence). Trimming removed 6 bases from V and 1 base from J; junction bases left unmatched: 8. CDR3 DNA sequence: TGTGCCAGCAGGCCGGACAGGTCGTGGAACACCGGGGAGCTGTTTTTT. Protein product: CASRPDRSWNTGELFF. Complete variable domain (other parts from reference TRBV7-9 and TRBJ2-2): DTGVSQNPRHKITKRGQNVTFRCDPISEHNRLYWYRQTLGQGPEFLTYFQNEAQLEKSRLLSDRFSAERPKGSFSTLEIQRTEQGDSAMYLCASRPDRSWNTGELFFGEGSRLTVL.

The chain couples TRBV20-1 to TRBJ2-4, with TRBD2 matching 8 bases. Per germline, CDR1 DFQATT and CDR2 SNEGSKA (reference sequence). This CDR3 has 16 amino acids. V shed 5 bases and J 0 bases; nucleotides not matched to a gene: 9. CDR3 sequence: CSASVTSGLAKNIQYF. CDR3 bases: TGCAGTGCTTCAGTAACTAGCGGCTTAGCCAAAAACATTCAGTACTTC.

The chain uses TRBV6-1 and TRBJ2-7, with D perhaps being TRBD1 or TRBD2 (5 bases each). Trimming stripped 3 bases from V and 2 bases from J, with 14 bases between. This CDR3 spans 15 amino acids. Germline CDR1 is MNHNS and CDR2 is SASEGT. The CDR3 nucleotides read TGTGCCAGCAGTGAGCCGGGACGGAGAGCCTACGAGCAGTACTTC. It specifies CASSEPGRRAYEQYF.

This clonotype occurred a few times. The chain links TRBV25-1 to TRBJ1-6; 7 positions agree with TRBD1. CDR3 length: 13 amino acids. V lost 10 bases, J lost 10 bases, and 10 bases stayed unmatched. Germline V gives CDR1 MGHDK, CDR2 SYGVNS. The CDR3 region is CATKDRAHSPLHF. The CDR3 DNA follows: TGTGCCACCAAAGACAGGGCTCACTCACCCCTCCACTTT.

This clonotype occurred a few times. J is TRBJ2-2 and V is TRBV5-1; TRBD2 matches at 8 bases. There are 15 residues in the CDR3. The germline V gene encodes CDR1 SGHRS and CDR2 YFSETQ. V lost 5 bases to trimming and J lost 3 bases; unmatched junction nucleotides: 6. The CDR3 region has the DNA TGCGCCAGCAGTACGGCTAGCGGGTACACCGGGGAGCTGTTTTTT. Its protein is CASSTASGYTGELFF.

The chain employs TRBV30 and TRBJ2-7; D is unresolved. CDR1 and CDR2 from the germline V gene are GTSNPN and SVGIG (reference sequence). The CDR3 contains 12 residues. V was shortened by 4 bases and J by 0 bases, with 7 bases between the two germline ends. This CDR3 is CAWTDSSYEQYF. In DNA, the CDR3 is TGTGCCTGGACTGATAGCTCCTACGAGCAGTACTTC.

This chain joins TRBV4-2 and TRBJ2-5; D is uncertain. This CDR3 spans 13 amino acids. The germline V gene has CDR1 LGHNA and CDR2 YNFKEQ. Trimming pared 2 bases from V and 6 bases from J, leaving 10 bases between. The CDR3, as DNA: TGTGCCAGCAGCCAATTGACCCCCCAGACCCAGTACTTC. Residues: CASSQLTPQTQYF.

The chain employs TRBV7-6 and TRBJ2-2, with 8 bases identical to TRBD2. The CDR3 length is 13 residues. With 4 bases clipped from V and 6 bases from J, the junction kept 1 base outside the gene matches. Germline CDR1 is SGHVS and CDR2 is FNYEAQ. As DNA, the CDR3 is TGTGCCAGCAGCTCGGGACTAGCCGGGGAGCTGTTTTTT. This sequence encodes CASSSGLAGELFF.

This clonotype appeared a single time. V and J are TRBV3-1 and TRBJ2-7; D not certain. V gave up 4 bases and J gave up 9 bases, with 13 bases separating them. This CDR3 region has 12 residues. Germline CDR1 and CDR2: LGHDT and YNNKEL (reference sequence). CDR3 amino acids: CASSPATAVQYF. In DNA form, the CDR3 reads TGTGCCAGCAGCCCCGCAACGGCTGTGCAGTACTTC.

The J gene is TRBJ2-5, the V gene TRBV7-6; D possibly corresponds to TRBD1 (6 bases). Germline V gives CDR1 SGHVS, CDR2 FNYEAQ. The CDR3 consists of 14 residues. V was cut by 4 bases and J by 2 bases, with 11 bases left in between. The CDR3: CASSYGQRQETQYF. The CDR3 DNA sequence: TGTGCCAGCAGCTACGGACAGAGACAAGAGACCCAGTACTTC.

This clonotype was picked up a small number of times. The DNA for the CDR3 is TGCAGCGTTGTGGCTAGCGCCAGCACAGATACGCAGTATTTT. Amino acid sequence: CSVVASASTDTQYF. The rearrangement joins TRBV29-1 to TRBJ2-3, with D possibly TRBD2 on 6 matching bases. The CDR3 covers 14 residues. Deletions cut 4 bases from V and 0 bases from J, with 11 bases between. Germline lookup yields CDR1 SQVTM and CDR2 ANQGSEA.

This clonotype has just a few counts. J is TRBJ1-1 and V is TRBV7-9; the D gene is possibly TRBD1 (5 bases). This CDR3 is built from 14 residues. CDR1 SEHNR and CDR2 FQNEAQ come from the germline V gene (reference sequence). Trimming stripped 5 bases from V and 3 bases from J, with 13 bases between. The CDR3 spells CASSLSGRHTEAFF. As DNA, the CDR3 is TGTGCCAGCAGCCTATCAGGGCGCCACACTGAAGCTTTCTTT. The entire variable domain, with the rest obtained from reference TRBV7-9 and TRBJ1-1, is as follows: DTGVSQNPRHKITKRGQNVTFRCDPISEHNRLYWYRQTLGQGPEFLTYFQNEAQLEKSRLLSDRFSAERPKGSFSTLEIQRTEQGDSAMYLCASSLSGRHTEAFFGQGTRLTVV.

V and J are TRBV6-6 and TRBJ2-1; 7 bases match TRBD1. CDR3 size: 15 residues. V gave up 7 bases and J gave up 13 bases; unmatched junction bases: 19. Germline V gene sequence: CDR1 MNHNY, CDR2 SVGAGI (reference sequence). The CDR3 sequence is CASTTGVGQSSSQFF. The CDR3, as DNA: TGTGCCAGCACCACAGGGGTCGGACAGTCCTCCTCCCAGTTCTTC.